These 12 T cell receptor beta chains share one sample of origin, sequenced in a study of blood T cell repertoires in COVID-19. Repertoires were generated with immunoSEQ multiplex PCR, while TCRdb's copy carries only in-frame clones and drops some. The sample lists around 370,000 clones; roughly 91% were seen once. The specimen sequenced was PBMCs or T cells enriched from blood (not recorded which). The receptors here all came from a woman aged 18-29 years who had recovered from COVID-19.

The chain carries TRBV4-1 and TRBJ1-2, with a tentative D call TRBD1 (6 bases). The CDR3 covers 15 residues. V was shortened by 2 bases and J by 2 bases, with 12 bases between the two germline ends. Germline V lookup: CDR1 MGHRA, CDR2 YSYEKL. The CDR3 nucleotides are TGCGCCAGCAGCCAATCTACAGGGAGAAACTATGGCTACACCTTC. It is translated as CASSQSTGRNYGYTF.

This clone was seen a few times. The genes are TRBV5-5 and TRBJ1-5; D ambiguous. Germline CDR1 is SGHKS and CDR2 is YYEKEE (reference sequence). V was clipped by 3 bases and J by 3 bases, with 13 bases between them. This CDR3 has 15 residues. CDR3 DNA: TGTGCCAGCAGCTCTACGGCGACTACCAATCAGCCCCAGCATTTT. This gives the protein CASSSTATTNQPQHF.

The chain couples TRBV13 to TRBJ1-1, with D hard to call. Germline CDR1 is PRHDT and CDR2 is FYEKMQ (reference sequence). CDR3 length: 11 amino acids. V lost 3 bases and J 7 bases, leaving 6 bases between the germline ends. CDR3 sequence reads: CASSLSVEAFF. As DNA, the CDR3 is TGTGCCAGCAGCTTGTCTGTTGAAGCTTTCTTT.

This chain uses TRBV30 with TRBJ1-2; 7 bases fit TRBD1. The CDR3 spans 15 residues. The junction had 11 bases not matched to a gene; V was cut back by 3 bases and J by 4 bases. Germline CDR1 and CDR2: GTSNPN and SVGIG (reference sequence). CDR3 nucleotides: TGTGCCTGGAGCGCTTCCGGGACAGCAGTCTATGGCTACACCTTC. Translating gives CAWSASGTAVYGYTF.

About this clone: Other DNA variants within this sample encode the same CDR3. V usage is TRBV18 and J usage is TRBJ2-7; the match to TRBD1 covers 7 bases. J gave up 2 bases and V 3 bases, and 4 bases lay outside the gene matches. The CDR3 has 14 amino acids. Germline V gene data show CDR1 as KGHSH and CDR2 as LQKENI. The CDR3 loop reads CASSPRQGAYEQYF. In DNA, the CDR3 is TGTGCCAGCTCACCTAGACAGGGAGCCTACGAGCAGTACTTC.

The V gene is TRBV27, the J gene TRBJ1-5, with unresolved D. CDR1 is MNHEY and CDR2 is SMNVEV in the germline V gene (reference sequence). The CDR3 spans 13 residues. V dropped 5 bases and J dropped 3 bases, with 8 bases sitting between them. CDR3 amino acids: CASSIFINQPQHF. The CDR3, as DNA: TGTGCCAGCAGTATTTTCATCAATCAGCCCCAGCATTTT.

The rearrangement links TRBV18 to TRBJ2-5; D remains unclear. This CDR3 region has 14 residues. From germline, CDR1 is KGHSH and CDR2 LQKENI. V was pared by 2 bases and J by 5 bases, with 12 bases between. The CDR3 DNA reads as TGTGCCAGCTCACCAGGTGTGGAGCAGGAGACCCAGTACTTC. The encoded protein is CASSPGVEQETQYF.

The genes are TRBV19 and TRBJ1-1, with TRBD1 as a possible D gene (6 bases). This CDR3 is built from 12 residues. The germline V gene has CDR1 LNHDA and CDR2 SQIVND (reference sequence). V was clipped by 5 bases and J by 5 bases, with 9 bases between them. In DNA form, the CDR3 reads TGTGCCAGTAGTTTTGACAGGACTGAAGCTTTCTTT. The encoded protein is CASSFDRTEAFF.

The CDR3 spells CASSEFDGVHSYNEQFF. The CDR3 nucleotides are TGTGCCAGCAGCGAGTTCGACGGGGTTCACTCCTACAATGAGCAGTTCTTC. The chain uses TRBV9 and TRBJ2-1; weak D call: TRBD2 (5 bases). Trimming took 3 bases from V and 0 from J, leaving 16 bases between them. Germline V gene lookup returns CDR1 SGDLS and CDR2 YYNGEE. The length of the CDR3 is 17 residues.

The chain links TRBV6-1 to TRBJ1-3; D may be TRBD1 (5 bases). The CDR3 loop spans 19 amino acids. CDR1 is MNHNS and CDR2 is SASEGT in the germline V gene. The germline V and J ends were trimmed by 4 bases and 4 bases, with 26 bases remaining between them. This CDR3 is CASSGFPGIASPRGNTIYF. In nucleotides, the CDR3 is TGTGCCAGCAGTGGTTTTCCAGGGATCGCCAGCCCGAGGGGAAACACCATATATTTT.

The chain links TRBV15 to TRBJ1-5, with a possible D match to TRBD1 (5 bases). This CDR3 region has 15 residues. Germline V gene sequence: CDR1 LNHNV, CDR2 YYDKDF (reference sequence). The germline V and J ends were trimmed by 1 base and 11 bases, with 18 bases remaining between them. The CDR3 coding sequence is TGTGCCACCAGCAGAGTACAGGTGGGTGTTCCAGCCCAGCATTTT. As protein: CATSRVQVGVPAQHF.

The chain uses TRBV5-1 and TRBJ2-5; D may be TRBD1 (6 bases). V lost 4 bases to trimming and J lost 4 bases, with 14 bases between them. The CDR3 is 14 amino acids. The germline V gene has CDR1 SGHRS and CDR2 YFSETQ. The CDR3 coding sequence is TGCGCCAGCAGCGCCGGTCGCAGGGGAGAGACCCAGTACTTC. Protein product: CASSAGRRGETQYF.